This T cell receptor (beta chain) was recovered during a study of blood T cell repertoires in COVID-19. On the study more broadly: Samples of COVID-19 (acute and convalescent) were obtained from the United States, Italy and Spain.

Data came from immunoSEQ multiplex PCR; TCRdb stores just in-frame clones and leaves some out. The repertoire holds some 70,000 clones, about four fifths seen once, with roughly 6.3% in the top ten. Per germline, CDR1 MDHEN and CDR2 SYDVKM. This CDR3 is 15 amino acids long. The V end lost 5 bases, the J end lost 0 bases, and 14 bases lay between the germline ends. The receptor comes from an older woman with acute or convalescent COVID-19. The chain carries TRBV28 and TRBJ2-7, with D possibly matching TRBD1 (7 bases). The sequencing sample was made of peripheral blood. The CDR3 loop reads CASSLAGQTSYEQYF. The DNA for the CDR3 is TGTGCCAGCAGTCTCGCGGGACAGACCTCCTACGAGCAGTACTTC.